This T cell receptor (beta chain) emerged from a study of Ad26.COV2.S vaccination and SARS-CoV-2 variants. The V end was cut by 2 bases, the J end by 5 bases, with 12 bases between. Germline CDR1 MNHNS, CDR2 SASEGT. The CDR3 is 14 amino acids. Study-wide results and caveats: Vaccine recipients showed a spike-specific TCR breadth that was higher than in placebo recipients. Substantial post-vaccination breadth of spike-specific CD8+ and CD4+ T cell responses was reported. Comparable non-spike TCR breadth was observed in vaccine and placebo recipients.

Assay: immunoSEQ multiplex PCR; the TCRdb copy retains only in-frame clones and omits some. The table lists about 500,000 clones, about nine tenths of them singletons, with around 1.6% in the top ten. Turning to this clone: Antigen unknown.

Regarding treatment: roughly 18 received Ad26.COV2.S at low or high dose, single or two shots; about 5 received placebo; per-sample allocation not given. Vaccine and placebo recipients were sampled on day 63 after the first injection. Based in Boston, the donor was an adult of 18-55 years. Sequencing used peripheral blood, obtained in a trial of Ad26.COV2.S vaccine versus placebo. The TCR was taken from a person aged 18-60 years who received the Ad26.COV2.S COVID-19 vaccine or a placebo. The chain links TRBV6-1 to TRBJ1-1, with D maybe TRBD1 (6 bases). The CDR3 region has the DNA TGTGCCAGCAGTGAAATACAGGGATCAACTGAAGCTTTCTTT. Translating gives CASSEIQGSTEAFF.